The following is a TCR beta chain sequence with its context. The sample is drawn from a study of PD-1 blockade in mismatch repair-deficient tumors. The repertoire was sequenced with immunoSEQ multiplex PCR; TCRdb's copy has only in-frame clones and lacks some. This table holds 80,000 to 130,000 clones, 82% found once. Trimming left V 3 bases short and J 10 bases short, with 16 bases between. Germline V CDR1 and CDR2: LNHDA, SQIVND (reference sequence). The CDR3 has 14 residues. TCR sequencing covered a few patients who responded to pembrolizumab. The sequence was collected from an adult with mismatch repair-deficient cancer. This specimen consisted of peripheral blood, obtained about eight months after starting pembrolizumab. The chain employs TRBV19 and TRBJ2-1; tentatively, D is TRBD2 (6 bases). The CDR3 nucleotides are TGTGCCAGTAGTATTGGTGGGCCCGGAGGGGAGCAGTTCTTC. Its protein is CASSIGGPGGEQFF. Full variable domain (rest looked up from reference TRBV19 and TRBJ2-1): DGGITQSPKYLFRKEGQNVTLSCEQNLNHDAMYWYRQDPGQGLRLIYYSQIVNDFQKGDIAEGYSVSREKKESFPLTVTSAQKNPTAFYLCASSIGGPGGEQFFGPGTRLTVL.